This T cell receptor (beta chain) was obtained from a study of tumor-infiltrating lymphocytes in primary liver carcinoma. CDR3 size: 15 residues. V was shortened by 1 base and J by 6 bases, with 14 bases between the two germline ends. Germline CDR1 MNHNS, CDR2 SASEGT. Starting material for RNA and DNA co-extraction consisted of roughly 19-31 mg of unsorted bulk tissue. From 500 ng of total RNA, TCR beta-specific cDNA was reverse-transcribed using a constant-region primer. Three-round nested multiplex PCR performed with slightly modified ARM-PCR produced the TCR beta libraries. The opening two PCR rounds, about 11 cycles each, paired TRBV1-TRBV30 forward primers with a C-beta reverse primer. TCRdb reprocessed the multiplex PCR reads via MiXCR and lists one record per CDR3 protein. The sample consists of 100,000 or so distinct CDR3 sequences, roughly 80% of them appearing once.

Material: liver tumor tissue from sampling region 3. The sample's subset: tumor region T3, left-lateral pole. The receptor was isolated from a middle-aged man with primary liver carcinoma and hepatitis B virus infection. This chain joins TRBV6-1 and TRBJ2-3, with D hard to call. The CDR3 nucleotides are TGTGCCAGCAGTGAAGGTAGCTGGGCCGCGGATACGCAGTATTTT. It is translated as CASSEGSWAADTQYF.